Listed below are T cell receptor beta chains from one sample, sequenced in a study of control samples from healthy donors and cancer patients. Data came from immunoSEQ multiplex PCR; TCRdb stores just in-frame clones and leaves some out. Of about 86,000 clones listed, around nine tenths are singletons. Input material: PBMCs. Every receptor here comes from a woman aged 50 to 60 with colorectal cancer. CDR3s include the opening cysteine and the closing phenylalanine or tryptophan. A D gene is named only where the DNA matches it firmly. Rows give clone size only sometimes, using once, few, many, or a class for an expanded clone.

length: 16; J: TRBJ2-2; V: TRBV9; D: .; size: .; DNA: TGTGCCAGCAGCGTAGATTGGACTCTGAACACCGGGGAGCTGTTTTTT; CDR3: CASSVDWTLNTGELFF
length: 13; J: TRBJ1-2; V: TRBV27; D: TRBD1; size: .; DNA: TGTGCCAGCAGTTCTACAGGGGGCTATGGCTACACCTTC; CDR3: CASSSTGGYGYTF
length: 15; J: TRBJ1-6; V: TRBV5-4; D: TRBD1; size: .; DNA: TGTGCCAGCAGCCTACAGGGGGTCGATAATTCACCCCTCCACTTT; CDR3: CASSLQGVDNSPLHF
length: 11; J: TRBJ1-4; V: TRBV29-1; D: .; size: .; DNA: TGCAGCGCAGGACAGAATGAAAAACTGTTTTTT; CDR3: CSAGQNEKLFF
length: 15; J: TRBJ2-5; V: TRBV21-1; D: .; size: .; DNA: TGTGCCAGCAGCGCCCGGGACAGGGGGCGGGAGACCCAGTACTTC; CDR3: CASSARDRGRETQYF
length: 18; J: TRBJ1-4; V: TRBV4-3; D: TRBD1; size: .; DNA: TGCGCCAGCAGCCAAGATTCCGCCAGGGGGCCCGTTAATGAAAAACTGTTTTTT; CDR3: CASSQDSARGPVNEKLFF
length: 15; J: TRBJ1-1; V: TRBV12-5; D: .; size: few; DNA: TGTGCTAGTGGTTTGGGAGGGATTATGAACACTGAAGCTTTCTTT; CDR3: CASGLGGIMNTEAFF
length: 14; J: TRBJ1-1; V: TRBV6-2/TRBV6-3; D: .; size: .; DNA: TGTGCCAGCAGTTCCCCCGTCATGAACACTGAAGCTTTCTTT; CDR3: CASSSPVMNTEAFF
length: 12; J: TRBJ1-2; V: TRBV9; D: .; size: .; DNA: TGTGCCAGCAGCGTAGGGCAGCATGGCTACACCTTC; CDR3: CASSVGQHGYTF
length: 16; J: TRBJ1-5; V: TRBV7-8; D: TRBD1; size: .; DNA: TGTGCCAGCAGCCTCAGAAGGGACAGGTTCGAGCAGCCCCAGCATTTT; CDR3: CASSLRRDRFEQPQHF
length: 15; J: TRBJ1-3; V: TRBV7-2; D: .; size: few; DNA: TGTGCCAGCAGCTTAGCCGTATCCTCTGGAAACACCATATATTTT; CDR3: CASSLAVSSGNTIYF
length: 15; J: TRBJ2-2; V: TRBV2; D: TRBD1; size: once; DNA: TGTGCCAGCACCCGGGACAGGAGTAACACCGGGGAGCTGTTTTTT; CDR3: CASTRDRSNTGELFF
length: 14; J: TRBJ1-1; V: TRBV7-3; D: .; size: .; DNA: TGTGCCAGCAGCCTCTCGGGCGGGAACACTGAAGCTTTCTTT; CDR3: CASSLSGGNTEAFF
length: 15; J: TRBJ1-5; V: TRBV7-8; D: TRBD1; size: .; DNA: TGTGCCAGCAGCTTAGGACAGGGAGTGGGCCAGCCCCAGCATTTT; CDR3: CASSLGQGVGQPQHF
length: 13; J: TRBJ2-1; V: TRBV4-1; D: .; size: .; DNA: TGCGCCAGCAGCCAATCGCCTTACAATGAGCAGTTCTTC; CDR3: CASSQSPYNEQFF
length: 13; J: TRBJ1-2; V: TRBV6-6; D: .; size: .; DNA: TGTGCCAGCAGTACCCGGGACGGCTATGGCTACACCTTC; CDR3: CASSTRDGYGYTF
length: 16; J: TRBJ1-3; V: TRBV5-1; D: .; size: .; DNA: TGCGCCAGCAGCTTGGTTGCGGGGGTTACTGGAAACACCATATATTTT; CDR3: CASSLVAGVTGNTIYF
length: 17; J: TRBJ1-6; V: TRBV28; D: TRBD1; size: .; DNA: TGTGCCACCAGTCCTGTATTACCGGGACAGATAGATTCACCCCTCCACTTT; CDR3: CATSPVLPGQIDSPLHF
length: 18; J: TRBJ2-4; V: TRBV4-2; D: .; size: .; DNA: TGTGCCAGCAGCCAGACTATGCCCCGGGGGTTAGCCAAAAACATTCAGTACTTC; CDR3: CASSQTMPRGLAKNIQYF
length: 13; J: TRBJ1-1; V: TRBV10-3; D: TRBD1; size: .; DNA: TGTGCCACCCGGCCAGGGGGAGGTACTGAAGCTTTCTTT; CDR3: CATRPGGGTEAFF
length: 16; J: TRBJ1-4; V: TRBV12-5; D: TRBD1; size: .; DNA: TGTGCTAGTGGTTTGGTATGGGGACAGGGGGTAAAAAAACTGTTTTTT; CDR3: CASGLVWGQGVKKLFF
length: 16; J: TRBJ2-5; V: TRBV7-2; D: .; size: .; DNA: TGTGCCAGCAGCTTAGGAGGGGGGCAGGTTCCGGAGACCCAGTACTTC; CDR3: CASSLGGGQVPETQYF
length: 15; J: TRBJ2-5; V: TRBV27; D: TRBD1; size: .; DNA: TGTGCCAGCTCAAGCCCGGGACAGGGTAGGCAGACCCAGTACTTC; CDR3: CASSSPGQGRQTQYF
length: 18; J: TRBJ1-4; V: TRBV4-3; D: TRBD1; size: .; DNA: TGCGCCAGCAGCCAAGATGCAGGGGGCTCACCTGCGGCTGAAAAACTGTTTTTT; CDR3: CASSQDAGGSPAAEKLFF